The next 30 T cell receptor beta chains were all read from a single sample in a study of T cell changes during pregnancy in multiple sclerosis. The assay was immunoSEQ multiplex PCR, and TCRdb's table has in-frame clones only and misses some. The sample carries about 36,000 clones, approximately 90% recorded once. The specimen was CD8+ T cells from peripheral blood mononuclear cells, collected in the third trimester of pregnancy. The receptors here all came from a female donor with multiple sclerosis, enrolled in a pregnancy study.

The chain uses TRBV27 and TRBJ2-7; the match to TRBD2 covers 11 bases. The CDR3 is 14 residues long. Germline-derived CDR1 and CDR2 are MNHEY and SMNVEV (reference sequence). The V and J ends lost 3 bases and 9 bases, in that order; junction bases with no gene match: 7. CDR3 bases: TGTGCCAGCAGTTTTCTAGCGGGGGGAGTCGGGCAGTACTTC. This gives the protein CASSFLAGGVGQYF.

CDR3 nucleotide sequence: TGTGCCAGCAGCTTGGCCAGGCCATCCTATGGCTACACCTTC. It encodes CASSLARPSYGYTF. The V call is TRBV5-6, the J call TRBJ1-2, with D unresolved. CDR3 length: 14 amino acids. The germline gives CDR1 SGHDT, CDR2 YYEEEE. The V and J ends lost 0 bases and 4 bases respectively, with 10 bases between them.

The chain carries TRBV9 and TRBJ2-7, with 8 bases identical to TRBD1. This CDR3 has 15 amino acids. J was trimmed by 2 bases and V by 5 bases; bases with no gene match: 9. The germline CDR1 and CDR2 sequences are SGDLS and YYNGEE. The CDR3 DNA follows: TGTGCCAGCAGTGAAGGGGCAGGGGGCACCTACGAGCAGTACTTC. Its protein is CASSEGAGGTYEQYF.

This clone was seen only a few times. This rearrangement joins TRBV5-1 to TRBJ1-1; 7 positions agree with TRBD1. The CDR3 covers 16 residues. V was pared by 0 bases and J by 0 bases, with 5 bases of the junction left unmatched. Germline V gives CDR1 SGHRS, CDR2 YFSETQ. The DNA for the CDR3 is TGCGCCAGCAGCTTGGAGGGGACAGCCTTGAACACTGAAGCTTTCTTT. Its protein is CASSLEGTALNTEAFF.

The chain recombines TRBV19 with TRBJ2-7, with a possible D match to TRBD1 (8 bases). The CDR3 has 13 residues. CDR1 LNHDA and CDR2 SQIVND come from the germline V gene (reference sequence). The ends were cut back, 3 bases at V and 7 bases at J, with 13 bases in the middle. Here the CDR3 DNA reads TGTGCCAGTAGTATGGACAGGGAGGGAGAGCAGTACTTC. Protein: CASSMDREGEQYF.

The V and J genes are TRBV4-3 and TRBJ2-6; 10 nucleotides line up with TRBD2. V dropped 0 bases and J dropped 3; count of bases not matched to a gene: 14. In germline, CDR1 is LGHNA, CDR2 YSLEER. The CDR3 has 21 residues. The DNA of the CDR3 is TGCGCCAGCAGCCAAGAGGAAGCTAGCGGGGGTATCCCGTTTGGGGCCAACGTCCTGACTTTC. Encoded protein: CASSQEEASGGIPFGANVLTF.

The chain's CDR3 is CAWSGGRNEKLFF. The DNA of the CDR3 is TGTGCCTGGAGTGGGGGGAGGAATGAAAAACTGTTTTTT. The rearrangement uses TRBV30 and TRBJ1-4; perhaps TRBD1 as D (5 bases). The CDR3 has 13 residues. Germline CDR1 is GTSNPN and CDR2 is SVGIG (reference sequence). Trimming shortened V by 1 base and J by 5 bases, and 8 bases separated the two germline ends.

The V and J genes are TRBV29-1 and TRBJ2-7; 9 bases match TRBD1. Per germline, CDR1 SQVTM and CDR2 ANQGSEA. This CDR3 is built from 12 residues. The junction had 3 bases not matched to a gene; V was cut back by 6 bases and J by 3 bases. CDR3 loop: CSVGQGSYEQYF. In nucleotides, the CDR3 is TGCAGCGTAGGACAGGGGAGCTACGAGCAGTACTTC.

In DNA form, the CDR3 reads TGTGCCATCAGCGAATATGATGAACAGGGGGCGGAGGGCTACACCTTC. Encoded protein: CAISEYDEQGAEGYTF. This sequence joins TRBV10-3 and TRBJ1-2, with TRBD1 matching over 9 bases. Germline values: CDR1 ENHRY, CDR2 SYGVKD. The CDR3 contains 16 residues. Trimming removed 6 bases from V and 8 bases from J; junction bases left unmatched: 16.

This chain joins TRBV11-2 and TRBJ2-7; D is uncertain. Germline V CDR1 and CDR2: SGHAT, FQNNGV. This CDR3 is built from 15 residues. V lost 5 bases to trimming and J lost 3 bases, with 17 bases between them. This CDR3 reads CASSTVLPVGYEQYF. In DNA form, the CDR3 reads TGTGCCAGCAGCACCGTTCTCCCTGTCGGCTACGAGCAGTACTTC.

This sequence joins TRBV5-8 and TRBJ1-5; D remains ambiguous. V lost 0 bases to trimming and J lost 7 bases, with 8 bases between them. Germline-derived CDR1 and CDR2 are SGHTS and YDEGEE. CDR3 length: 13 residues. The CDR3 protein is CASSLVRGQPQHF. The CDR3 coding sequence is TGTGCCAGCAGCTTGGTTCGGGGACAGCCCCAGCATTTT.

The chain recombines TRBV30 with TRBJ1-1, with 8 bases matching TRBD1. From germline, CDR1 is GTSNPN and CDR2 SVGIG (reference sequence). The CDR3 length is 11 residues. V shed 5 bases and J 7 bases; nucleotides not matched to a gene: 3. CDR3 amino acids: CAWEQGGEAFF. The CDR3 DNA reads as TGTGCCTGGGAACAGGGGGGTGAAGCTTTCTTT.

The V call is TRBV27, the J call TRBJ2-3; D unresolved. Trimming took off 5 bases at V and 1 base at J, with 13 bases between the two ends. CDR3 size: 15 residues. Germline CDR1 is MNHEY and CDR2 is SMNVEV (reference sequence). The DNA of the CDR3 is TGTGCCAGCAGTACCCATCAGGCTGGCACAGATACGCAGTATTTT. It is translated as CASSTHQAGTDTQYF.

The chain couples TRBV27 to TRBJ2-7, with 8 bases fitting TRBD1. V was clipped by 7 bases and J by 6 bases; unmatched bases: 11. Germline V gives CDR1 MNHEY, CDR2 SMNVEV (reference sequence). This CDR3 has 14 residues. Written as DNA, the CDR3 is TGTGCCAGCACAATTGGGACAGGTGTGGGCGAGCAGTACTTC. Translating gives CASTIGTGVGEQYF.

The chain carries TRBV15 and TRBJ2-7, with 8 positions matching TRBD1. V was clipped by 5 bases and J by 4 bases; unmatched bases: 10. CDR1 and CDR2 (germline): LNHNV, YYDKDF (reference sequence). The CDR3 is made up of 15 amino acids. The CDR3 bases are TGTGCCACCAGCCCCTGGACAGGGACAGTGTACGAGCAGTACTTC. Encoded protein: CATSPWTGTVYEQYF.

The chain has TRBV27 and TRBJ1-6; a possible D gene is TRBD1 (6 bases). Trimming pared 2 bases from V and 8 bases from J, leaving 22 bases between. CDR3 length equals 18 residues. The germline V gene encodes CDR1 MNHEY and CDR2 SMNVEV (reference sequence). CDR3 sequence reads: CASSLVPSLWDKYSPLHF. For the CDR3, the DNA is TGTGCCAGCAGTTTAGTCCCCTCCTTATGGGACAAGTATTCACCCCTCCACTTT.

The J gene is TRBJ1-1, the V gene TRBV12-2; no DNA check was done on the table's D call, TRBD1. TRBV12-2 is recorded as a pseudogene. This CDR3 contains 15 residues. CDR3 loop: CASRPLGQVGTEAFF. The CDR3 bases are TGTGCAAGTCGCCCCCTCGGACAGGTTGGAACTGAAGCTTTCTTT.

In the case of this clone: Compared with germline, one end of the junction differs, possibly owing to a read error. V is TRBV7-9 and J is TRBJ2-2, with TRBD2 matching 11 bases. The CDR3 extends over 15 amino acids. Germline V CDR1 and CDR2: SEHNR, FQNEAQ (reference sequence). CDR3 in amino acids: CASSLAGGNTGELFF. Here the CDR3 DNA reads TGTGCCAGCAGCCTAGCGGGGGGGAACACCGGGGAGCTGTTTTTT. The full variable domain, completed using reference TRBV7-9 and TRBJ2-2, is DTGVSQNPRHKITKRGQNVTFRCDPISEHNRLYWYRQTLGQGPEFLTYFQNEAQLEKSRLLSDRFSAERPKGSFSTLEIQRTEQGDSAMYLCASSLAGGNTGELFFGEGSRLTVL.

This sequence joins TRBV7-9 and TRBJ1-6, with D perhaps matching TRBD1 (5 bases). Trimming shortened V by 5 bases and J by 7 bases, and 21 bases separated the two germline ends. This CDR3 is 17 amino acids long. The germline V gene encodes CDR1 SEHNR and CDR2 FQNEAQ (reference sequence). The CDR3 sequence: CASSLPTDTPLNSPLHF. The CDR3 DNA reads as TGTGCCAGCAGCCTACCGACAGACACCCCACTAAATTCACCCCTCCACTTT.

Only one count was recorded for this clone. The V and J genes are TRBV6-4 and TRBJ2-3; the match to TRBD2 covers 12 bases. The V gene's germline CDR1 is MRHNA and CDR2 SNTAGT. V dropped 5 bases and J dropped 2; count of bases not matched to a gene: 2. The CDR3 runs 15 residues. CDR3 bases: TGTGCCAGCAGTCGGACTAGCGGGGACACAGATACGCAGTATTTT. This gives the protein CASSRTSGDTDTQYF.

The V call is TRBV11-2, the J call TRBJ2-7; no clear D gene. V was pared by 5 bases and J by 2 bases, with 13 bases between. The CDR3 spans 14 residues. Per the germline V gene, CDR1 is SGHAT and CDR2 is FQNNGV. The CDR3 nucleotides are TGTGCCAGCAGCCTCACGACACGTACCTACGAGCAGTACTTC. It codes for CASSLTTRTYEQYF. Variable domain in full (rest from reference TRBV11-2 and TRBJ2-7): EAGVAQSPRYKIIEKRQSVAFWCNPISGHATLYWYQQILGQGPKLLIQFQNNGVVDDSQLPKDRFSAERLKGVDSTLKIQPAKLEDSAVYLCASSLTTRTYEQYFGPGTRLTVT.

This clone has a handful of counts. The V call is TRBV27, the J call TRBJ1-2, with D tentatively TRBD1 (5 bases). The V gene lost 6 bases and the J gene lost 2 bases, with 10 bases spanning the gap. The CDR3 has 13 amino acids. Germline V gene data show CDR1 as MNHEY and CDR2 as SMNVEV (reference sequence). Here the CDR3 reads CASRDRANYGYTF. CDR3 nucleotides: TGTGCCAGCAGAGACAGAGCCAACTATGGCTACACCTTC.

This chain connects TRBV7-9 to TRBJ1-2, with 7 bases aligning to TRBD1. Trimming at V came to 5 bases and at J to 6 bases, leaving 9 bases not matched to a gene. Germline V gives CDR1 SEHNR, CDR2 FQNEAQ (reference sequence). The CDR3 covers 14 residues. In DNA, the CDR3 is TGTGCCAGCAGCCCCGACAGGGCCCTAGATGGCTACACCTTC. The encoded protein is CASSPDRALDGYTF.

The rearrangement links TRBV10-2 to TRBJ1-1, with D perhaps matching TRBD1 (5 bases). CDR1 is WSHSY and CDR2 is SAAADI in the germline V gene. The length of the CDR3 is 18 residues. The V gene lost 0 bases and the J gene lost 1 base, with 18 bases spanning the gap. CDR3 sequence (DNA): TGCGCCAGCAGTGAGTCGACTGGGGGGGGGACCCCGAACACTGAAGCTTTCTTT. Its protein product is CASSESTGGGTPNTEAFF.

This clone has only one observation. V usage is TRBV9 and J usage is TRBJ2-5; 7 bases align to TRBD2. The CDR3 is 15 residues long. CDR1 is SGDLS and CDR2 is YYNGEE in the germline V gene. The trim removed 1 base at V and 0 bases at J, leaving 3 bases unmatched. CDR3 in amino acids: CASSVSGIHQETQYF. CDR3 bases: TGTGCCAGCAGCGTAAGCGGGATACACCAAGAGACCCAGTACTTC.

The chain uses TRBV9 and TRBJ1-6; D is unresolved. Germline V gives CDR1 SGDLS, CDR2 YYNGEE. The CDR3 totals 16 residues. The V end was cut by 3 bases, the J end by 0 bases, with 10 bases between. The CDR3 reads CASSEYASSYNSPLHF. Here the CDR3 DNA reads TGTGCCAGCAGCGAGTACGCGAGCTCCTATAATTCACCCCTCCACTTT.

The chain recombines TRBV7-2 with TRBJ1-2; D possibly corresponds to TRBD1 (5 bases). With 2 bases removed from V and 4 bases from J, the gap between germline ends came to 11 bases. Germline CDR1 and CDR2: SGHTA and FQGNSA. The CDR3 length is 14 residues. The CDR3 sequence is CASSLNPTAYGYTF. In DNA, the CDR3 is TGTGCCAGCAGCTTAAACCCGACAGCCTATGGCTACACCTTC.

The gene calls are TRBV7-9 and TRBJ2-7, with TRBD2 identical over 8 bases. Germline V gives CDR1 SEHNR, CDR2 FQNEAQ (reference sequence). The CDR3 is made up of 16 amino acids. V lost 5 bases and J lost 0; bases outside the gene matches: 9. In DNA form, the CDR3 reads TGTGCCAGCAGCCCCCGTGGTAGCGGGGACTCCTACGAGCAGTACTTC. The encoded protein is CASSPRGSGDSYEQYF.

The chain uses TRBV6-6 and TRBJ2-1, with D possibly TRBD2 on 6 matching bases. There are 13 residues in the CDR3. V was cut by 8 bases and J by 6 bases, with 14 bases left in between. Germline CDR1 is MNHNY and CDR2 is SVGAGI (reference sequence). DNA for the CDR3: TGTGCCAGCGGAGGGCAGGGCGGCAATGAGCAGTTCTTC. Translating it yields CASGGQGGNEQFF.

The chain combines TRBV2 with TRBJ1-1; TRBD1 matches at 9 bases. Germline-derived CDR1 and CDR2 are SNHLY and FYNNEI. The CDR3 spans 14 residues. The ends lost 6 bases at V and 3 bases at J; junction bases unmatched: 5. DNA of the CDR3: TGTGCCAGCAGGGACAGGGGCGCGTACACTGAAGCTTTCTTT. Translated: CASRDRGAYTEAFF. Full variable domain (outside the CDR3, taken from reference TRBV2 and TRBJ1-1): EPEVTQTPSHQVTQMGQEVILRCVPISNHLYFYWYRQILGQKVEFLVSFYNNEISEKSEIFDDQFSVERPDGSNFTLKIRSTKLEDSAMYFCASRDRGAYTEAFFGQGTRLTVV.